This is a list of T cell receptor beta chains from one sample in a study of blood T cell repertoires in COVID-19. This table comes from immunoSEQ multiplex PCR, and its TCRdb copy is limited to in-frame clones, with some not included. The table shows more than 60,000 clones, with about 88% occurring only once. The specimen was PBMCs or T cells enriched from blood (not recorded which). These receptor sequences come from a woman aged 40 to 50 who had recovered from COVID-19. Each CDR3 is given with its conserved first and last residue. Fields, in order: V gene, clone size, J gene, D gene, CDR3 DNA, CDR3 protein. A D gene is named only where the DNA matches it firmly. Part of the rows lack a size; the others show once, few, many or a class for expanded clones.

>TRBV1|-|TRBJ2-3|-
TGCACCAGCAGCTACGGACTAGCGAGAATTTTCACAGATACGCAGTATTTT
CTSSYGLARIFTDTQYF
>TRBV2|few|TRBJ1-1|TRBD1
TGTGCCAGCAGTGAGGACAGGGGTAGGGGTACTGAAGCTTTCTTT
CASSEDRGRGTEAFF
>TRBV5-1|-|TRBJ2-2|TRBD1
TGCGCCAGCCAAAACAGGGGGAACACCGGGGAGCTGTTTTTT
CASQNRGNTGELFF
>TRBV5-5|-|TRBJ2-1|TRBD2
TGTGCCAGCAGCCTCCTAGCGGGGGGTTTGAATGAGCAGTTCTTC
CASSLLAGGLNEQFF
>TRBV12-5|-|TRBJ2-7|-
TGTGCTAGTGGTTTGGTAATCAAGCCCTCTTACGAGCAGTACTTC
CASGLVIKPSYEQYF
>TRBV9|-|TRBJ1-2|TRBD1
TGTGCCAGCAGCCCTAGCAGGGGACAGGGTAAGGACTATGGCTACACCTTC
CASSPSRGQGKDYGYTF
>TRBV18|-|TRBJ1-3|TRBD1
TGTGCCAGCTCACCACCCGACAGGGATTATGGAAACACCATATATTTT
CASSPPDRDYGNTIYF
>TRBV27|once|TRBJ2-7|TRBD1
TGTGCCAGCAGTTTCCAGGGGGCATCCTACGAGCAGTACTTC
CASSFQGASYEQYF
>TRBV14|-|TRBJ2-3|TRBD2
TGTGCCAGCCGAGGTCGACTAGCCACAGATACGCAGTATTTT
CASRGRLATDTQYF
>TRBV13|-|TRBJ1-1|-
TGTGCCAGCAGTATACTAGTTGAAGCTTTCTTT
CASSILVEAFF
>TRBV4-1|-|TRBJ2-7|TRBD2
TGCGCCAGCAGCCAAGCGCCTAGCGGGGGGTGGGGTAACGAGCAGTACTTC
CASSQAPSGGWGNEQYF
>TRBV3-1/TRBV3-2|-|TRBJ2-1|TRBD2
TGTGCCAGCAGCCAAGATCCTGGTAGCGGGGGCCGTTACAATGAGCAGTTCTTC
CASSQDPGSGGRYNEQFF
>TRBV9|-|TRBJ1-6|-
TGTGCCAGCAGCGTAGAGGACAGTTATAATTCACCCCTCCACTTT
CASSVEDSYNSPLHF
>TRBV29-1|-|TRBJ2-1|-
TGCAGCGTTCCCAACTGGAGGGCCTACAATGAGCAGTTCTTC
CSVPNWRAYNEQFF
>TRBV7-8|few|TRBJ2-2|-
TGTGCCAGCAGCTTACTGACAGGTGAAAACACCGGGGAGCTGTTTTTT
CASSLLTGENTGELFF
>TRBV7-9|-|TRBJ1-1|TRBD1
TGTGCCAGCAGCAGACAGGGGGCTAAAGACACTGAAGCTTTCTTT
CASSRQGAKDTEAFF
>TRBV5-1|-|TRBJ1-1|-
TGCGCCAGCAGCCTCGAATCAGAAGCGGGCACTGAAGCTTTCTTT
CASSLESEAGTEAFF
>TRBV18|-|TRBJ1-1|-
TGTGCCAGCTCTATCAACAGGGACCCGAACACTGAAGCTTTCTTT
CASSINRDPNTEAFF
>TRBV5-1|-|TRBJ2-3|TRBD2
TGCGCCAGCAGCTTTGGGGACGGGGGGATAGATACGCAGTATTTT
CASSFGDGGIDTQYF
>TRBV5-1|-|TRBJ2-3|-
TGCGCCAGCAGCTTGAGCTATTCAGATACGCAGTATTTT
CASSLSYSDTQYF
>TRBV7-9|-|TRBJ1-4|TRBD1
TGTGCCAGCAGCTCAGGGGGTGGAGAAAAACTGTTTTTT
CASSSGGGEKLFF
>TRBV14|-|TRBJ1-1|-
TGTGCCAGCAGCCCGCGGACTTTTTACACTGAAGCTTTCTTT
CASSPRTFYTEAFF
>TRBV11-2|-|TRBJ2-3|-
TGTGCCAGCAGCTTGCTACCGGGAGATACGCAGTATTTT
CASSLLPGDTQYF
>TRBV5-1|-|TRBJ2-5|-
TGCGCCAGCAGCCCAGGGGACACCAACCCTACGCAGACCCAGTACTTC
CASSPGDTNPTQTQYF
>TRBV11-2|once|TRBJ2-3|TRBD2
TGTGCCAGCAGCCGAATGACTAGCGGGGTTGATACGCAGTATTTT
CASSRMTSGVDTQYF
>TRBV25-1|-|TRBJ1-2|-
TGTGCCAGCAGTGGGGCAGGGTTTGTTAACTATGGCTACACCTTC
CASSGAGFVNYGYTF
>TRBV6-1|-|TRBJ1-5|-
TGTGCCAGCAGTGAACATAGGGGGGGGGAACAGCCCCAGCATTTT
CASSEHRGGEQPQHF
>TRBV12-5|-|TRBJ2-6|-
TGTGCTAGTGGTTTAGCAGCGGACCTCTCTGGGGCCAACGTCCTGACTTTC
CASGLAADLSGANVLTF
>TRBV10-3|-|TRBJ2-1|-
TGTGCCATCACGCGTAGGGGCAGAGCCAATGAGCAGTTCTTC
CAITRRGRANEQFF
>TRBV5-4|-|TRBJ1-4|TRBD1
TGTGCCAGCAGCTGGGGACAGGCGCGACCCCAAAAACTGTTTTTT
CASSWGQARPQKLFF
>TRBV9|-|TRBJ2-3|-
TGTGCCAGCAGCGTGTCCGGGGGGCCCCCAGATACGCAGTATTTT
CASSVSGGPPDTQYF
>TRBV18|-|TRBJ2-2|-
TGTGCCAGCTCACCACCCCCCCAGCGAGAGCTGTTTTTT
CASSPPPQRELFF
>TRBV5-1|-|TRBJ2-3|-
TGCGCCAGCAGCTTCGCGTCAGGGGTCGATACGCAGTATTTT
CASSFASGVDTQYF
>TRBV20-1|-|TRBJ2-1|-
TGCAGTGCTAGAGATCAAGAGCAGTTCTTC
CSARDQEQFF
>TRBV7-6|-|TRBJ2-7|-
TGTGCCAGCAGCCTATCCGGGGCCTACGAGCAGTACTTC
CASSLSGAYEQYF
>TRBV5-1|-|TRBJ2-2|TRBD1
TGCGCCAGCAGCACACGACAGGGGAGCGGGGAGCTGTTTTTT
CASSTRQGSGELFF
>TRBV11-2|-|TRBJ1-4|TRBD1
TGTGCCAGCAGCCCCGGGGGGGACAGTAAACTGTTTTTT
CASSPGGDSKLFF
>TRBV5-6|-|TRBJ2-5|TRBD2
TGTGCCAGCAGCCATCCGGCGGGACTAGCGGGGGGGCCGCAAGAGACCCAGTACTTC
CASSHPAGLAGGPQETQYF
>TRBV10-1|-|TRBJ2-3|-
TGCGCCAGCAGTGAGCCCGAGAGGAGCACAGATACGCAGTATTTT
CASSEPERSTDTQYF
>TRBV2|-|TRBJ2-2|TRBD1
TGTGCCAGCAGTGAAGGTCTGACAGGGGTCTTCACCGGGGAGCTGTTTTTT
CASSEGLTGVFTGELFF
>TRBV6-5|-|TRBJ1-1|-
TGTGCCAGCAGTTATAGAGTACCGAACACTGAAGCTTTCTTT
CASSYRVPNTEAFF
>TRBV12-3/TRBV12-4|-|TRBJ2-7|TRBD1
TGTGCCAGCAGTCGGGACAGCTACGAGCAGTACTTC
CASSRDSYEQYF
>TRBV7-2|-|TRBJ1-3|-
TGTGCCAGCAGCTTAGCGTGGCGGTTCTCTGGAAACACCATATATTTT
CASSLAWRFSGNTIYF
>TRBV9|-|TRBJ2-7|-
TGTGCCAGCAGCGTAGAGGGGTACTCCTACGAGCAGTACTTC
CASSVEGYSYEQYF